The T cell receptor (beta chain) described here comes from a study of T cell responses to AZD1222 COVID-19 vaccine (dated by TCRdb to the early 2020s). With respect to the entire study: TCR sequencing covered some 240 trial participants: approximately 200 given two doses of AZD1222 and some 25 given two doses of MenACWY control vaccine. Trial participants were enrolled into age subgroups of 18-55, 56-69 and 70-plus years, which contained 148, 28 and 57 TCR-sequenced participants, respectively. The research as a whole found: The 56-69-year group was small, and its depth increase did not reach significance, likely because of low power. Because no day 14 peak-response samples were available, the repertoires could be characterized only after the peak T cell response. Nearly half of unique spike-specific TCRs reportedly recognized epitopes outside regions mutated in the B.1.351 and B.1.1.7 variants. Conclusions about previously exposed vaccinees are limited because only five to seven AZD1222 recipients were SARS-CoV-2 seropositive at baseline. Spike-specific TCR breadth and depth rose significantly after two AZD1222 doses compared with day 0 and with MenACWY recipients. CD4 TCRs associated with the vaccine covered the entire spike protein, and the dominant responses were in regions 160-218 and 743-854. Participants were mostly white British and included more females than males, and it was suggested by the authors that clonal diversity may have been underestimated.

The CDR3 regions of human TCRbeta chains were subjected to immunosequencing. In the paper's pipeline: TCRs in the repertoires were compared against a reference library of SARS-CoV-2-specific TCRs that had been generated with the MIRA antigen-specificity platform. Breadth was defined as the fraction of unique TCRs that were SARS-CoV-2-associated. Depth was defined as the fraction of total T cells that were SARS-CoV-2-associated. Using the MIRA data, every spike-specific TCR was mapped to the spike region that the TCR reacted to and assigned to either a CD4 or a CD8 class. Log10-transformed breadth and depth values were compared by one-way ANOVA with Sidak's multiple comparisons tests. TCRdb provides this immuneACCESS table in a form limited to in-frame rearrangements. Some clones are lacking; in checked studies, under half of them reflect an unresolved V gene, and why the rest are absent is not known. V and J calls and clone size are as listed in that table; D and trimming were resolved from the DNA. In this sample the table shows roughly 60,000 clones, more than 60% of which occur a single time. The ten biggest clones cover over 3% of the sample.

As to this clone: The target of this receptor is not known. It has no much larger one-base neighbor in the sample; base qualities were not kept.

What the time point label conveys for this sample: about 28 days (+/-7) after the second vaccine dose. Because spike-specific TCR depth and breadth did not differ between the two schedules, AZD1222 recipients who got a second dose at roughly 4 weeks were pooled with those who got a second dose at roughly 12 weeks. Samples from vaccinated people were obtained from the UK trials COV001 and COV002, which included a single-blind randomized controlled phase 2/3 trial of AZD1222 (ChAdOx1 nCoV-19) in healthy adults. For TCRbeta chain sequencing, PBMC samples from trial participants were taken at day 0 and at day 28 after the second dose. Trimming accounts for 1 base at V and 6 bases at J, while the number of junction bases matched to no gene is 11. CDR1 and CDR2, per the germline V gene, are SGHRS and YFSETQ. The CDR3, from cysteine to phenylalanine, totals 17 residues. The retained sequence is limited to the CDR3, 51 bases, with the frame set at the first base.

The input for sequencing was peripheral blood, taken 28 days after the second AZD1222 dose. The chain joins TRBV5-1 to TRBJ2-2; TRBD1 matches 8 bases in the middle. This clonotype originated in an adult who received the AZD1222 COVID-19 vaccine. The CDR3 loop reads CASSLTGNRGKAGELFF. The base sequence is TGCGCCAGCAGCTTGACCGGGAACAGGGGGAAGGCCGGGGAGCTGTTTTTT.